This TCR beta chain emerged from a study of Ad26.COV2.S vaccination and SARS-CoV-2 variants. Overall study: COV1001, an Ad26.COV2.S trial, supplied this vaccine-arm donor. Donor got 5x10^10 or 1x10^11 viral particles of Ad26.COV2.S.

Data came from immunoSEQ multiplex PCR; TCRdb stores just in-frame clones and leaves some out. There are 350,000 to 450,000 clones in the sample; around 86% occur only once, and 3.4% lies in the top ten. The V and J ends lost 3 bases and 6 bases respectively, with 14 bases between them. The V gene's germline CDR1 is SEHNR and CDR2 FQNEAQ (reference sequence). The CDR3 spans 15 residues. Specified treatment: roughly 20 received Ad26.COV2.S at low or high dose, single or two shots; several received placebo; per-sample allocation not given. On day 63 after the first injection, vaccine and placebo recipients gave samples. Aged 18-55 years, donor was enrolled in Boston in 2020.

The rearrangement uses TRBV7-9 and TRBJ2-2; TRBD2 might be the D (5 bases). The sequence came from a person aged 18-65 years who received the Ad26.COV2.S COVID-19 vaccine or a placebo. The sample here was peripheral blood, taken in a trial of Ad26.COV2.S vaccine versus placebo. The CDR3 protein is CASSFEEADSGELFF. CDR3 coding DNA: TGTGCCAGCAGCTTCGAGGAAGCGGATTCCGGGGAGCTGTTTTTT.